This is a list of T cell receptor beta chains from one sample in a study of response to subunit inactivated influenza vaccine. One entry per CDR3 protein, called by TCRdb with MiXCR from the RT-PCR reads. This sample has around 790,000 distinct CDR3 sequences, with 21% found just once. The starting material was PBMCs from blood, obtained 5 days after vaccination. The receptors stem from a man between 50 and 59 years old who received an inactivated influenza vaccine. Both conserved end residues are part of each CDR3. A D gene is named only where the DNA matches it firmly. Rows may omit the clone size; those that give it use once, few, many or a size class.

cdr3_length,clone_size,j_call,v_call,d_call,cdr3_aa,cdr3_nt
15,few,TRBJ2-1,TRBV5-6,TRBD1,CASSRWTGNYNEQFF,TGTGCCAGCAGCCGATGGACAGGGAACTACAATGAGCAGTTCTTC
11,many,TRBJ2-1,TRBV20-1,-,CSASSVNEQFF,TGCAGTGCTAGCTCTGTCAATGAGCAGTTCTTC
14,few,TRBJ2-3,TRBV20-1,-,CSARDIQKADTQYF,TGCAGTGCTAGAGATATACAGAAAGCAGATACGCAGTATTTT
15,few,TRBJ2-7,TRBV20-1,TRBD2,CSARDQASGSYEQYF,TGCAGTGCTAGAGATCAGGCTAGCGGGTCCTACGAGCAGTACTTC
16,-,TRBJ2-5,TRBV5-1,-,CASSLMIAEGQETQYF,TGCGCCAGCAGCTTGATGATAGCGGAGGGTCAAGAGACCCAGTACTTC
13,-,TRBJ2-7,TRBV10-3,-,CAISYDSTYEQYF,TGTGCCATCAGTTACGACAGCACCTACGAGCAGTACTTC
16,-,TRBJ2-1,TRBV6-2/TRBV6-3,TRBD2,CAGGRGRDISYNEQFF,TGTGCCGGAGGCCGCGGGAGGGATATTTCCTACAATGAGCAGTTCTTC
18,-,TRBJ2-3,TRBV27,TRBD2,CASSLGLAGLTSTDTQYF,TGTGCCAGCAGTTTGGGACTAGCGGGTTTAACTAGCACAGATACGCAGTATTTT
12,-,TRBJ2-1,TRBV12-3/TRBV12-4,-,CASSFVPNGEFF,TGTGCCAGCAGTTTTGTACCAAATGGGGAGTTCTTC
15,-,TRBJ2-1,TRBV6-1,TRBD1,CASSEGGQGWHEQFF,TGTGCCAGCAGTGAAGGCGGACAGGGGTGGCATGAGCAGTTCTTC
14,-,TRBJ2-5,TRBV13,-,CASSHKRAEETQYF,TGTGCCAGCAGCCACAAGCGGGCGGAAGAGACCCAGTACTTC
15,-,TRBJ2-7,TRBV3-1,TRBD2,CASSQAGGLAYEQYF,TGTGCCAGCAGCCAAGCCGGGGGACTAGCCTACGAGCAGTACTTC
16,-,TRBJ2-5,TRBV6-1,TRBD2,CASRALAGGLEETQYF,TGTGCCAGCAGAGCACTAGCGGGGGGGCTCGAAGAGACCCAGTACTTC
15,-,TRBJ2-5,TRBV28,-,CASSPYPGGSETQYF,TGTGCCAGCAGTCCCTACCCTGGGGGTTCGGAGACCCAGTACTTC
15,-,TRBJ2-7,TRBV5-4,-,CASSGAGTLSYEQYF,TGTGCCAGCAGCGGAGCCGGGACTCTCTCCTACGAGCAGTACTTT
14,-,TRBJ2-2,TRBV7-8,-,CASTGGAGPGELFF,TGTGCCAGCACCGGAGGGGCGGGACCCGGGGAGCTGTTTTTT
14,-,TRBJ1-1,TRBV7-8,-,CASSSTQGNTEAFF,TGTGCCAGCAGCTCAACACAGGGGAACACTGAAGCTTTCTTT
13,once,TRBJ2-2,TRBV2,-,CASRTGPRRELFF,TGTGCCAGCAGGACGGGACCTCGGCGGGAGCTGTTTTTT
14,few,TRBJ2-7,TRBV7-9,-,CASSPGTFSSEQYF,TGTGCCAGCAGCCCCGGGACTTTTTCGAGCGAGCAGTACTTC
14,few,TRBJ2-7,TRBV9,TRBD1,CASSPGTGDSEQYF,TGTGCCAGCAGCCCCGGGACAGGGGACTCCGAGCAGTACTTC
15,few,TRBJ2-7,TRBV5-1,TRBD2,CASSLEASGGYEQYF,TGCGCCAGCAGCTTGGAAGCTAGCGGGGGCTACGAGCAGTACTTC
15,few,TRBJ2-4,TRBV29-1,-,CSVEMRTLAKNIQYF,TGCAGCGTTGAAATGCGGACCCTAGCCAAAAACATTCAGTACTTC
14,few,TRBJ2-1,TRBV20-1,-,CSARAGERAYEQFF,TGCAGTGCTAGAGCGGGTGAGCGGGCCTATGAGCAGTTCTTC
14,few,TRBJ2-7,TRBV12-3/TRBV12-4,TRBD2,CASGLGGGLGEQYF,TGTGCCAGCGGCCTGGGGGGGGGACTAGGCGAGCAGTACTTC
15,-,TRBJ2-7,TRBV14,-,CASSQINEPGYEQYF,TGTGCCAGCAGCCAAATAAACGAGCCGGGGTACGAGCAGTACTTC
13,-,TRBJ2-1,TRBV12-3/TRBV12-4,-,CASSSGVLTEQFF,TGTGCCAGCAGTTCCGGCGTGTTGACTGAGCAGTTCTTC
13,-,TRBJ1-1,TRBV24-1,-,CATSDFHGTEAFF,TGTGCCACCAGTGATTTTCATGGGACTGAAGCTTTCTTT
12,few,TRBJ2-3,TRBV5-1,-,CASGQITDTQYF,TGCGCCAGCGGGCAGATCACAGATACGCAGTATTTT
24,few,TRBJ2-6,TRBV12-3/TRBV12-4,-,CASSLGVAGGPPRQGDDGANVLTF,TGTGCCAGCAGTTTAGGTGTGGCGGGAGGCCCTCCGAGACAGGGTGACGATGGGGCCAACGTCCTGACTTTC
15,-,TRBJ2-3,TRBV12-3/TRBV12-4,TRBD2,CASSRAGAHTDTQYF,TGTGCCAGCAGTAGAGCGGGGGCTCACACAGATACGCAGTATTTT
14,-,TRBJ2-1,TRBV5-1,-,CASSLAWGDNEQFF,TGCGCCAGCAGCTTGGCCTGGGGAGACAATGAGCAGTTCTTC
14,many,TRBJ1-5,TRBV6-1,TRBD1,CASIGTGDGQPQHF,TGTGCCAGCATTGGGACAGGGGACGGTCAGCCCCAGCATTTT
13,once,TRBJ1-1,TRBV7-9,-,CASSGARNTEAFF,TGTGCCAGCAGCGGGGCCCGGAACACTGAAGCTTTCTTT
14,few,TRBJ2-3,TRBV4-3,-,CASSLGTAWDTQYF,TGCGCCAGCAGCCTGGGGACTGCATGGGATACGCAGTATTTT
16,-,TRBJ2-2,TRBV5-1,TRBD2,CASSGWTRENTGELFF,TGCGCCAGCAGCGGGTGGACTAGGGAGAACACCGGGGAGCTGTTTTTT
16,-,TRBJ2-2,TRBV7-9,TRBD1,CASSRWDRGRTGELFF,TGTGCCAGCAGCCGGTGGGACAGGGGGAGAACCGGGGAGCTGTTTTTT
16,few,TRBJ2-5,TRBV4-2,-,CASSLGTSQAQETQYF,TGTGCCAGCAGCCTAGGGACTTCCCAAGCCCAAGAGACCCAGTACTTC
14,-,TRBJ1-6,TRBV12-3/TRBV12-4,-,CASKKPGIESPLHF,TGTGCCAGCAAGAAACCAGGGATAGAGTCACCCCTCCACTTT
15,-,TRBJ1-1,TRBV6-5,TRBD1,CASSYSGTGGTEAFF,TGTGCCAGCAGTTACTCGGGGACAGGGGGGACTGAAGCTTTCTTT